The T cell receptor beta chain under discussion was sequenced for a study of OX40 agonist ivuxolimab in advanced cancers. Study information: Therapy given before enrollment (anti-PD-1, anti-PD-L1 or anti-CTLA-4) was allowed, and around 40% had some. Three patients, one with hepatocellular carcinoma and two with cutaneous melanoma, responded partially. The study's findings and limits: On average, CD8+ T cells had more expanded clones than CD4+.

Germline V CDR1 and CDR2: LGHNA, YNFKEQ. Germline trimming cut 4 bases from V and 8 bases from J; bases unmatched to any gene: 7. The CDR3 has 13 amino acids. Note on this clone: Its antigen remains unidentified.

Data came from immunoSEQ multiplex PCR; TCRdb stores just in-frame clones and leaves some out. This table holds around 84,000 clones, just over 90% found once. This chain links TRBV4-2 with TRBJ1-2; 7 bases agree with TRBD1. This receptor was identified in an adult with an advanced solid tumor such as melanoma, head and neck, liver or kidney cancer. The specimen was CD4+ or CD8+ T cells sorted from blood, collected in a trial of the OX40 agonist ivuxolimab. CDR3 region: CASSLTTGVGYTF. Here the CDR3 DNA reads TGTGCCAGCAGCCTTACTACAGGGGTCGGCTACACCTTC.